Below are 29 T cell receptor beta chains sequenced from a single sample in a study of blood T cell repertoires in COVID-19. The assay was immunoSEQ multiplex PCR, and TCRdb's table has in-frame clones only and misses some. The data hold some 180,000 clones, with around 80% observed a single time. Material for sequencing was peripheral blood. The receptors come from a human donor in a cohort sampled during active COVID-19.

The rearrangement links TRBV15 to TRBJ1-2, with TRBD1 matching 12 bases. Germline loops: CDR1 LNHNV, CDR2 YYDKDF (reference sequence). This CDR3 is 17 amino acids long. J was trimmed by 3 bases and V by 4 bases; bases with no gene match: 9. CDR3 in DNA: TGTGCCACCAGCACCCGGGACAGGGGGCGCCGGGACTATGGCTACACCTTC. Its translation: CATSTRDRGRRDYGYTF.

The rearrangement uses TRBV5-4 and TRBJ2-1; TRBD1 is a possible D gene (6 bases). The ends were cut back, 4 bases at V and 4 bases at J, with 12 bases in the middle. The germline V gene encodes CDR1 SGHNT and CDR2 YYREEE (reference sequence). The CDR3 extends over 14 amino acids. As DNA, the CDR3 is TGTGCCAGCAGCATCGACAGGAGGTACAATGAGCAGTTCTTC. Amino acids: CASSIDRRYNEQFF.

The gene calls are TRBV7-2 and TRBJ2-5; no reliable D call. Germline V gives CDR1 SGHTA, CDR2 FQGNSA. V lost 6 bases to trimming and J lost 1 base, with 15 bases between them. CDR3 length: 15 residues. The CDR3 region has the DNA TGTGCCAGCAGTGCCATGGTGGGCGCCCAAGAGACCCAGTACTTC. This gives the protein CASSAMVGAQETQYF.

V and J are TRBV6-4 and TRBJ2-7; D might be TRBD2 (6 bases). This CDR3 region has 15 residues. CDR1 is MRHNA, CDR2 SNTAGT, per germline. Trimming removed 3 bases from V and 7 bases from J, with 19 bases in between. CDR3 in DNA: TGTGCCAGCAGTGAAGCCCCGGGAGATTGGGGTGAGCAGTACTTC. This encodes CASSEAPGDWGEQYF.

This sequence joins TRBV28 and TRBJ2-1; 9 bases are shared with TRBD1. Losses at the gene ends were 1 base for V and 2 bases for J; bases not matched to a gene: 3. Germline V gene data show CDR1 as MDHEN and CDR2 as SYDVKM. The CDR3 is 16 amino acids. Written as DNA, the CDR3 is TGTGCCAGCAGTTTATCCCGACAGGGGGCCTACAATGAGCAGTTCTTC. It specifies CASSLSRQGAYNEQFF. The entire variable domain, with the rest obtained from reference TRBV28 and TRBJ2-1, is as follows: DVKVTQSSRYLVKRTGEKVFLECVQDMDHENMFWYRQDPGLGLRLIYFSYDVKMKEKGDIPEGYSVSREKKERFSLILESASTNQTSMYLCASSLSRQGAYNEQFFGPGTRLTVL.

V usage is TRBV12-3 or TRBV12-4 and J usage is TRBJ2-5; 7 bases map to TRBD1. Trimming took 6 bases from V and 4 from J; bases not matched to a gene: 5. The length of the CDR3 is 13 residues. The CDR3 here is CASSATGRETQYF. The DNA for the CDR3 is TGTGCCAGCAGCGCGACAGGGCGAGAGACCCAGTACTTC.

The chain has TRBV10-3 and TRBJ1-1; TRBD1 aligns across 10 bases. The junction had 7 bases not matched to a gene; V was cut back by 6 bases and J by 0 bases. CDR1 and CDR2 from the germline V gene are ENHRY and SYGVKD. There are 16 residues in the CDR3. CDR3: CAIRDLGQGMNTEAFF. CDR3 bases: TGTGCCATCAGGGACTTGGGACAGGGGATGAACACTGAAGCTTTCTTT.

The chain couples TRBV5-6 to TRBJ2-1; 7 nucleotides align to TRBD2. V lost 4 bases to trimming and J lost 2 bases; unmatched junction nucleotides: 6. The CDR3 is 15 amino acids. Germline-derived CDR1 and CDR2 are SGHDT and YYEEEE. DNA for the CDR3: TGTGCCAGCAGCCCGAAGCGGGGCCCCTACAATGAGCAGTTCTTC. Protein product: CASSPKRGPYNEQFF.

The chain combines TRBV5-1 with TRBJ2-5, with 11 bases that match TRBD2. CDR1 and CDR2 (germline): SGHRS, YFSETQ. After removal of 1 base from V and 5 bases from J, the junction contained 4 bases not matched to a gene. The CDR3 loop spans 15 amino acids. CDR3 sequence: CASSLTSGSFETQYF. Written as DNA, the CDR3 is TGCGCCAGCAGCTTGACTAGCGGGAGCTTTGAGACCCAGTACTTC.

This rearrangement joins TRBV12-5 to TRBJ2-7, with D possibly being TRBD1 (6 bases). The V gene's germline CDR1 is LGHNT and CDR2 FRNRAP. The CDR3 runs to 15 residues. Trimming removed 0 bases at V and 2 bases at J, with 11 bases between. CDR3 coding DNA: TGTGCTAGTGGTTTGGTACGACCAGGGGCCTACGAGCAGTACTTC. Protein product: CASGLVRPGAYEQYF.

The chain uses TRBV5-4 and TRBJ2-1, with 11 bases fitting TRBD1. The CDR3 spans 15 residues. Germline CDR1 and CDR2: SGHNT and YYREEE (reference sequence). V lost 0 bases and J lost 7; bases outside the gene matches: 3. The CDR3: CASSLAGTGGNEQFF. CDR3 nucleotide sequence: TGTGCCAGCAGCTTGGCCGGGACAGGGGGTAATGAGCAGTTCTTC.

The chain joins TRBV27 to TRBJ2-7; TRBD2 agrees at 8 bases. The V and J ends lost 5 bases and 3 bases, in that order; junction bases with no gene match: 12. The V gene's germline CDR1 is MNHEY and CDR2 SMNVEV (reference sequence). The length of the CDR3 is 16 residues. The CDR3 reads CASSQTAGGLYYEQYF. The CDR3 DNA reads as TGTGCCAGCAGTCAAACCGCGGGGGGCCTGTACTACGAGCAGTACTTC.

The genes are TRBV4-1 and TRBJ1-2, with D tentatively TRBD1 (5 bases). V lost 3 bases, J lost 3 bases, and 14 bases lay in between. CDR1 is MGHRA, CDR2 YSYEKL, per germline. The CDR3 is 15 residues long. Written as DNA, the CDR3 is TGCGCCAGCAGCCAGAGGGAGGGGATTTACTATGGCTACACCTTC. It translates to CASSQREGIYYGYTF.

The rearrangement links TRBV2 to TRBJ2-3, with 8 bases that match TRBD2. V lost 7 bases and J lost 0; bases outside the gene matches: 15. This CDR3 has 18 amino acids. Germline loops: CDR1 SNHLY, CDR2 FYNNEI. CDR3 amino acids: CASTEGGLAGPSTDTQYF. The DNA for the CDR3 is TGTGCCAGCACAGAAGGCGGATTAGCGGGACCAAGCACAGATACGCAGTATTTT.

The V and J genes are TRBV7-9 and TRBJ1-2, with D possibly TRBD1 on 5 matching bases. V was pared by 4 bases and J by 4 bases, with 19 bases between. This CDR3 contains 16 residues. Germline V gives CDR1 SEHNR, CDR2 FQNEAQ (reference sequence). CDR3 nucleotides: TGTGCCAGCAGCTCTTCCTACCGGGACTCCAGCTATGGCTACACCTTC. It yields the protein CASSSSYRDSSYGYTF.

The V and J genes are TRBV28 and TRBJ2-7; D is undetermined. The germline V and J ends were trimmed by 1 base and 5 bases, with 9 bases remaining between them. The CDR3 sequence is 13 residues long. Looked up from germline, CDR1 is MDHEN and CDR2 is SYDVKM. The CDR3 DNA reads as TGTGCCAGCAGTTTATCACACGTCGACGAGCAGTACTTC. Its translation: CASSLSHVDEQYF.

Here the CDR3 DNA reads TGTGCCAGCAGCGTAGAAGGCGGGGGAAGGTCACCCCTCCACTTT. This gives the protein CASSVEGGGRSPLHF. The V and J genes are TRBV9 and TRBJ1-6; D possibly corresponds to TRBD1 (5 bases). This CDR3 contains 15 residues. The germline V gene encodes CDR1 SGDLS and CDR2 YYNGEE. Trimming stripped 0 bases from V and 10 bases from J, with 14 bases between.

The chain employs TRBV7-2 and TRBJ1-2; 7 positions agree with TRBD1. The germline gives CDR1 SGHTA, CDR2 FQGNSA. The CDR3 runs 16 residues. V shed 1 base, J shed 5 bases, and the junction held 10 bases outside the gene matches. CDR3 DNA sequence: TGTGCCAGCAGCTTAGTGGTGGCAGGGGGAATTTATGGCTACACCTTC. Amino acid sequence: CASSLVVAGGIYGYTF.

This chain connects TRBV5-4 to TRBJ2-7; TRBD2 matches 7 bases. V dropped 1 base and J dropped 6; count of bases not matched to a gene: 7. Germline loops: CDR1 SGHNT, CDR2 YYREEE (reference sequence). This CDR3 is 14 amino acids long. The CDR3 nucleotides read TGTGCCAGCAGCTTGATGGGGGGGAGAGTCGAGCAGTACTTC. Amino acid sequence: CASSLMGGRVEQYF.

V usage is TRBV29-1 and J usage is TRBJ1-4; D call uncertain. Germline values: CDR1 SQVTM, CDR2 ANQGSEA. This CDR3 spans 14 amino acids. The germline V and J ends were trimmed by 7 bases and 4 bases, with 16 bases remaining between them. CDR3 in amino acids: CSAIFSGLNEKLFF. The CDR3 bases are TGCAGCGCCATTTTCTCGGGTCTTAATGAAAAACTGTTTTTT.

The chain is built from TRBV19 and TRBJ2-5; D is perhaps TRBD2 (5 bases). Germline CDR1 LNHDA, CDR2 SQIVND (reference sequence). This CDR3 has 13 residues. Trimming cost V 6 bases and J 1 base, with 9 bases left between them. CDR3 residues: CASSRTVQETQYF. In nucleotides, the CDR3 is TGTGCCAGTAGCCGGACTGTCCAAGAGACCCAGTACTTC.

V is TRBV28 and J is TRBJ1-3; D is undetermined. CDR3 length: 14 amino acids. The V gene's germline CDR1 is MDHEN and CDR2 SYDVKM. Trimming pared 6 bases from V and 5 bases from J, leaving 14 bases between. CDR3 bases: TGTGCCAGCAGCCCTGGTGGCATCAGAAACACCATATATTTT. This encodes CASSPGGIRNTIYF.

The V call is TRBV5-4, the J call TRBJ2-1, with 7 bases identical to TRBD2. The CDR3 contains 15 residues. V lost 0 bases, J lost 6 bases, and 6 bases stayed unmatched. In germline, CDR1 is SGHNT, CDR2 YYREEE (reference sequence). The DNA for the CDR3 is TGTGCCAGCAGCTTGGAAGCGGGACCATTCAATGAGCAGTTCTTC. It encodes CASSLEAGPFNEQFF.

The CDR3 DNA reads as TGTGCCAGCAGCGTTTCCCTAGCGGGAGGGCCGTGGAATGAGCAGTTCTTC. Protein product: CASSVSLAGGPWNEQFF. The J gene is TRBJ2-1, the V gene TRBV9; 12 nucleotides align to TRBD2. In germline, CDR1 is SGDLS, CDR2 YYNGEE. The CDR3 runs to 17 residues. V gave up 2 bases and J gave up 7 bases; unmatched junction bases: 10.

This clone was detected a few times. The gene calls are TRBV5-6 and TRBJ2-7, with TRBD1 as a possible D gene (6 bases). Between the trimmed V and J ends, which lost 4 bases and 2 bases, there was a span of 13 bases. CDR1 SGHDT and CDR2 YYEEEE come from the germline V gene. The length of the CDR3 is 14 residues. CDR3 in DNA: TGTGCCAGCAGCAGGAGGACAGATACCTACGAGCAGTACTTC. This gives the protein CASSRRTDTYEQYF.

The chain is built from TRBV7-2 and TRBJ2-1; tentatively, D is TRBD2 (5 bases). CDR3 length equals 14 residues. Trimming left V 5 bases short and J 3 bases short, with 11 bases between. Germline loops: CDR1 SGHTA, CDR2 FQGNSA. The CDR3 sequence is CASSPNRDYNEQFF. CDR3 nucleotide sequence: TGTGCCAGCAGCCCCAACCGGGACTACAATGAGCAGTTCTTC. Full variable domain (missing parts from reference TRBV7-2 and TRBJ2-1): GAGVSQSPSNKVTEKGKDVELRCDPISGHTALYWYRQSLGQGLEFLIYFQGNSAPDKSGLPSDRFSAERTGGSVSTLTIQRTQQEDSAVYLCASSPNRDYNEQFFGPGTRLTVL.

This chain uses TRBV7-2 with TRBJ1-2, with D perhaps matching TRBD1 (5 bases). The CDR3 contains 17 residues. V was shortened by 1 base and J by 4 bases, with 19 bases between the two germline ends. Germline values: CDR1 SGHTA, CDR2 FQGNSA. CDR3: CASSLGSLGVRGYGYTF. CDR3 nucleotides: TGTGCCAGCAGCTTAGGATCTCTAGGGGTGCGGGGCTATGGCTACACCTTC.

V and J are TRBV7-8 and TRBJ2-5; tentatively, D is TRBD2 (6 bases). From germline, CDR1 is SGHVS and CDR2 FQNEAQ. CDR3 length: 15 residues. With 2 bases removed from V and 7 bases from J, the gap between germline ends came to 17 bases. The CDR3 DNA reads TGTGCCAGCAGCTTAAGTGTCTGGCGGGGTACGACCCAGTACTTC. This translates into CASSLSVWRGTTQYF. Full variable domain (remainder filled in from reference TRBV7-8 and TRBJ2-5): GAGVSQSPRYKVAKRGQDVALRCDPISGHVSLFWYQQALGQGPEFLTYFQNEAQLDKSGLPSDRFFAERPEGSVSTLKIQRTQQEDSAVYLCASSLSVWRGTTQYFGPGTRLLVL.

The chain is built from TRBV14 and TRBJ2-7, with TRBD2 matching over 10 bases. Germline values: CDR1 SGHDN, CDR2 FVKESK. Trimming removed 5 bases from V and 9 bases from J; junction bases left unmatched: 7. CDR3 size: 13 residues. This CDR3 is CASSTLAGVVQYF. DNA for the CDR3: TGTGCCAGCAGCACCCTAGCGGGAGTTGTGCAGTACTTC.